This T cell receptor beta chain was retrieved from a study of T cells after yellow fever vaccination. General observations from the study: Weaker overall was a secondary response that nonetheless peaked faster, on day 5 versus 15. Abundant bulk-population clonotypes could contaminate the FACS-sorted repertoires.

This clonotype has a handful of counts. As yet, its antigen is unknown. TCRdb used MiXCR to reprocess the 5' RACE reads, holding one entry per CDR3 protein. The table includes just under 600,000 distinct CDR3 sequences, approximately 13% detected once. The V and J ends lost 1 base and 2 bases respectively, with 11 bases between them. The CDR3 spans 15 residues. The germline CDR1 and CDR2 sequences are SGDLS and YYNGEE. The sample in question was PBMCs, obtained on the day of the yellow fever booster vaccination. The chain has TRBV9 and TRBJ2-3; D gene ambiguous. The TCR was taken from a man aged 25 to 45 who received the YFV17D yellow fever vaccine. This chain's CDR3 is CASSVSVASTDTQYF. The CDR3 DNA follows: TGTGCCAGCAGCGTATCGGTAGCATCCACAGATACGCAGTATTTT.